Presented here are 26 T cell receptor beta chains from one specimen sequenced in a study of Ad26.COV2.S vaccination and SARS-CoV-2 variants. Assay used: immunoSEQ multiplex PCR; TCRdb lists only in-frame clones, some missing. The profile shows around 250,000 clones, roughly 85% of them singletons. Treatment here: about 20 received Ad26.COV2.S at low or high dose, single or two shots; about 5 received placebo; per-sample allocation not given. Each sample was drawn 63 days after the first injection (of vaccine or placebo). Sequencing used peripheral blood, obtained in a trial of Ad26.COV2.S vaccine versus placebo. These receptors all stem from a person between 18 and 59 years old who received the Ad26.COV2.S COVID-19 vaccine or a placebo.

This clone has just a few counts. The chain recombines TRBV18 with TRBJ2-1; 13 nucleotides align to TRBD2. Per germline, CDR1 KGHSH and CDR2 LQKENI. V was pared by 4 bases and J by 10 bases, with 7 bases of the junction left unmatched. The CDR3 is 15 residues long. The CDR3 DNA is TGTGCCAGCTCACGGACTAGCGGGAGCGCGGGGGAGCAGTTCTTC. This translates into CASSRTSGSAGEQFF.

The genes are TRBV5-4 and TRBJ1-3; D unresolved. Looked up from germline, CDR1 is SGHNT and CDR2 is YYREEE (reference sequence). Trimming pared 0 bases from V and 4 bases from J, leaving 14 bases between. The CDR3 loop spans 16 amino acids. CDR3 DNA sequence: TGTGCCAGCAGCTTGGTCGGGGAAGCGGCAGGAAACACCATATATTTT. Translated: CASSLVGEAAGNTIYF.

This rearrangement joins TRBV5-1 to TRBJ2-5; D may be TRBD2 (6 bases). V dropped 5 bases and J dropped 4 bases, with 9 bases sitting between them. CDR3 length: 12 residues. The germline CDR1 and CDR2 sequences are SGHRS and YFSETQ. CDR3 bases: TGCGCCAGCAGGGAGGGACGAGAGACCCAGTACTTC. Amino acids: CASREGRETQYF.

The rearrangement joins TRBV18 to TRBJ1-1; D remains unclear. Germline loops: CDR1 KGHSH, CDR2 LQKENI. The CDR3 is 13 residues long. The V end was cut by 7 bases, the J end by 5 bases, with 14 bases between. Here the CDR3 DNA reads TGTGCCAGCTTGCCCTTCACGGGGACTGAAGCTTTCTTT. Protein sequence: CASLPFTGTEAFF.

The chain couples TRBV3-1 (or the pseudogene TRBV3-2) to TRBJ1-5, with TRBD1 identical over 8 bases. Germline V CDR1 and CDR2: LGHDT, YNNKEL (reference sequence). The CDR3 has 15 amino acids. Trimming removed 4 bases from V and 5 bases from J; junction bases left unmatched: 7. The CDR3 region has the DNA TGTGCCAGCAGCCCTGGAGGACAGGGCCATCAGCCCCAGCATTTT. Its protein is CASSPGGQGHQPQHF.

In its sample, this clone was seen once. The chain carries TRBV4-2 and TRBJ2-7; D may match TRBD1 or TRBD2 (5 bases each). Looked up from germline, CDR1 is LGHNA and CDR2 is YNFKEQ. Deletions cut 0 bases from V and 6 bases from J, with 15 bases between. The CDR3 is 15 amino acids. The CDR3 sequence: CASSQDGSRGVEQYF. The CDR3 bases are TGTGCCAGCAGCCAAGACGGCTCTCGAGGGGTCGAGCAGTACTTC.

This clone was picked up one time. This rearrangement joins TRBV5-4 to TRBJ2-1; TRBD1 aligns across 8 bases. Trimming removed 2 bases from V and 5 bases from J; junction bases left unmatched: 6. The CDR3 extends over 15 amino acids. Looked up from germline, CDR1 is SGHNT and CDR2 is YYREEE (reference sequence). The CDR3, as DNA: TGTGCCAGCAGCTTCGGTCGACAGGGGAACAATGAGCAGTTCTTC. It yields the protein CASSFGRQGNNEQFF.

This clone was picked up a small number of times. The V gene is TRBV5-5, the J gene TRBJ2-2; TRBD1 agrees at 7 bases. There are 14 residues in the CDR3. V shed 6 bases and J 4 bases; nucleotides not matched to a gene: 6. The germline CDR1 and CDR2 sequences are SGHKS and YYEKEE (reference sequence). Here the CDR3 DNA reads TGTGCCAGCACAAAACAGGGGTCCACCGGGGAGCTGTTTTTT. Encoded protein: CASTKQGSTGELFF.

The chain carries TRBV19 and TRBJ2-3, with a tentative D call TRBD1 (5 bases). Deletions cut 4 bases from V and 0 bases from J, with 11 bases between. The CDR3 covers 15 residues. In germline, CDR1 is LNHDA, CDR2 SQIVND (reference sequence). The CDR3 here is CASSSLQGSTDTQYF. DNA for the CDR3: TGTGCCAGTAGTAGTCTGCAGGGAAGCACAGATACGCAGTATTTT.

The CDR3 protein is CASSEGPSSPLHF. In nucleotides, the CDR3 is TGCGCCAGCAGCGAAGGTCCTTCTTCACCCCTCCACTTT. The chain is built from TRBV5-1 and TRBJ1-6; D is uncertain. The V end lost 4 bases, the J end lost 9 bases, and 11 bases lay between the germline ends. CDR1 is SGHRS, CDR2 YFSETQ, per germline. This CDR3 is 13 amino acids long.

The chain carries TRBV27 and TRBJ2-3, with 9 bases identical to TRBD2. The germline V gene has CDR1 MNHEY and CDR2 SMNVEV (reference sequence). Unmatched junction bases numbered 9, after V lost 5 bases and J lost 3 bases. The CDR3 length is 16 residues. This chain's CDR3 is CASSNLAGIGTDTQYF. CDR3 nucleotides: TGTGCCAGCAGTAACCTAGCGGGGATTGGGACAGATACGCAGTATTTT.

The chain combines TRBV6-6 with TRBJ2-2, with D possibly TRBD2 on 5 matching bases. Germline-derived CDR1 and CDR2 are MNHNY and SVGAGI (reference sequence). This CDR3 is 14 amino acids long. Deletions cut 5 bases from V and 1 base from J, with 8 bases between. CDR3 region: CASSPSGNTGELFF. The CDR3 DNA reads TGTGCCAGCAGTCCAAGCGGGAACACCGGGGAGCTGTTTTTT.

This clone was recorded once. The chain recombines TRBV11-2 with TRBJ2-7; 12 bases are a match to TRBD1. Trimming took 4 bases from V and 6 from J; bases not matched to a gene: 7. The CDR3 runs 15 residues. Germline CDR1 reads SGHAT; CDR2 reads FQNNGV. The CDR3, as DNA: TGTGCCAGCAGCTCGGGGGGGACAGGGGGCCTCGAGCAGTACGTC. It encodes CASSSGGTGGLEQYV.

The gene calls are TRBV6-2 or TRBV6-3 and TRBJ1-1; perhaps TRBD1 as D (5 bases). The CDR3 is 15 residues long. Per germline, CDR1 MNHEY and CDR2 SVGEGT. V was trimmed by 6 bases and J by 5 bases, leaving 19 bases between them. The CDR3 DNA reads TGTGCCAGCAGCGTGGTGGGGGGGGAAGGTACTGAAGCTTTCTTT. This encodes CASSVVGGEGTEAFF.

This clone was seen just once. This chain links TRBV23-1 with TRBJ1-5; unclear D gene. TRBV23-1 is given ORF status, its function remaining uncertain. V was shortened by 4 bases and J by 2 bases, with 9 bases between the two germline ends. The CDR3 loop spans 14 amino acids. CDR3 amino acids: CASSLRKGNQPQHF. DNA of the CDR3: TGCGCCAGCAGTCTCAGGAAGGGCAATCAGCCCCAGCATTTT.

This rearrangement joins TRBV19 to TRBJ2-1; D gene unclear. Trimming shortened V by 3 bases and J by 5 bases, and 2 bases separated the two germline ends. The germline V gene encodes CDR1 LNHDA and CDR2 SQIVND (reference sequence). The CDR3 runs to 11 residues. The CDR3 sequence: CASSIHNEQFF. The DNA of the CDR3 is TGTGCCAGTAGTATCCACAATGAGCAGTTCTTC.

The chain joins TRBV27 to TRBJ1-1; D gene uncertain. The length of the CDR3 is 15 residues. Germline V gene sequence: CDR1 MNHEY, CDR2 SMNVEV (reference sequence). V was clipped by 3 bases and J by 1 base, with 12 bases between them. This CDR3 is CASSLVDPGNTEAFF. Here the CDR3 DNA reads TGTGCCAGCAGTTTGGTGGACCCAGGGAACACTGAAGCTTTCTTT.

This chain links TRBV5-4 with TRBJ2-5, with TRBD2 matching over 7 bases. The ends lost 4 bases at V and 4 bases at J; junction bases unmatched: 7. The CDR3 extends over 14 amino acids. The germline V gene encodes CDR1 SGHNT and CDR2 YYREEE (reference sequence). CDR3 loop: CASSTGGRGETQYF. Here the CDR3 DNA reads TGTGCCAGCAGCACCGGGGGGAGGGGAGAGACCCAGTACTTC.

The chain employs TRBV6-6 and TRBJ1-2; D unclear. V was pared by 2 bases and J by 1 base, with 11 bases between. The CDR3 runs to 15 residues. Germline CDR1 MNHNY, CDR2 SVGAGI (reference sequence). CDR3 loop: CASSYTENLNYGYTF. The CDR3 coding sequence is TGTGCCAGCAGTTACACGGAAAACCTTAACTATGGCTACACCTTC.

This sequence joins TRBV7-2 and TRBJ1-4, with a tentative D call TRBD1 (6 bases). Germline loops: CDR1 SGHTA, CDR2 FQGNSA. The ends were cut back, 5 bases at V and 8 bases at J, with 18 bases in the middle. CDR3 length: 15 amino acids. The CDR3: CASSLRTAGVEKLFF. As DNA, the CDR3 is TGTGCCAGCAGCCTTCGAACTGCAGGGGTAGAAAAACTGTTTTTT.

Written as DNA, the CDR3 is TGTGCCAGCAGCCGGGACGGACTCTATAATTCACCCCTCCACTTT. Its protein is CASSRDGLYNSPLHF. The chain employs TRBV25-1 and TRBJ1-6; D perhaps matches TRBD1 (5 bases). This CDR3 is built from 15 residues. The germline CDR1 and CDR2 sequences are MGHDK and SYGVNS. Trimming shortened V by 6 bases and J by 3 bases, and 12 bases separated the two germline ends.

The CDR3, as DNA: TGTGCCACCAGCAGAGATCTTCGGACAGGGCTAGGAAACACCATATATTTT. Protein sequence: CATSRDLRTGLGNTIYF. V and J are TRBV15 and TRBJ1-3; 8 bases are shared with TRBD1. The germline CDR1 and CDR2 sequences are LNHNV and YYDKDF (reference sequence). The junction had 8 bases not matched to a gene; V was cut back by 0 bases and J by 4 bases. There are 17 residues in the CDR3.

The chain uses TRBV7-2 and TRBJ1-2; D remains ambiguous. The CDR3 is 13 amino acids. Trimming took off 0 bases at V and 8 bases at J, with 10 bases between the two ends. From germline, CDR1 is SGHTA and CDR2 FQGNSA. CDR3 loop: CASSLAVRGGYTF. The CDR3 DNA reads as TGTGCCAGCAGCTTAGCGGTCCGGGGAGGCTACACCTTC.

The V gene is TRBV7-3, the J gene TRBJ2-2; 10 bases map to TRBD2. V shed 0 bases, J shed 8 bases, and the junction held 6 bases outside the gene matches. Per germline, CDR1 SGHTA and CDR2 FQGTGA. CDR3 length: 16 residues. The CDR3: CASSLTGTSAQGELFF. The DNA of the CDR3 is TGTGCCAGCAGCTTAACAGGGACTAGCGCTCAAGGGGAGCTGTTTTTT.

The chain uses TRBV5-4 and TRBJ2-3, with D perhaps TRBD1 or TRBD2 (5 bases each). Germline loops: CDR1 SGHNT, CDR2 YYREEE (reference sequence). V lost 5 bases and J 5 bases, leaving 21 bases between the germline ends. The length of the CDR3 is 16 residues. The CDR3 is CASRKSGTRWGDTQYF. The CDR3 region has the DNA TGTGCCAGCAGGAAGTCCGGGACCCGCTGGGGAGATACGCAGTATTTT.

CDR3 in DNA: TGTGCCAGCAGTGAGGCAGGGAATGTGGATACGCAGTATTTT. Its protein product is CASSEAGNVDTQYF. This chain joins TRBV25-1 and TRBJ2-3; a possible D gene is TRBD1 (5 bases). Trimming pared 3 bases from V and 6 bases from J, leaving 13 bases between. This CDR3 comprises 14 residues. CDR1 and CDR2 from the germline V gene are MGHDK and SYGVNS.